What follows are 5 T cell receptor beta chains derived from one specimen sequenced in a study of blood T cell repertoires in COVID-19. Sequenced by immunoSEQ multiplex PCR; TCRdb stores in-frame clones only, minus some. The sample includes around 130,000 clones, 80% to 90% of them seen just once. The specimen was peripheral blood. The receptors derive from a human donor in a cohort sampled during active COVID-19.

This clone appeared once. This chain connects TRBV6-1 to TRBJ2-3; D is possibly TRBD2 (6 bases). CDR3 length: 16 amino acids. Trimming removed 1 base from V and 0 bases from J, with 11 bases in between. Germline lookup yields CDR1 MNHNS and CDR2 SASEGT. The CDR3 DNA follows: TGTGCCAGCAGTGAAGGGGTGGCGGGGAGCACAGATACGCAGTATTTT. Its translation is CASSEGVAGSTDTQYF.

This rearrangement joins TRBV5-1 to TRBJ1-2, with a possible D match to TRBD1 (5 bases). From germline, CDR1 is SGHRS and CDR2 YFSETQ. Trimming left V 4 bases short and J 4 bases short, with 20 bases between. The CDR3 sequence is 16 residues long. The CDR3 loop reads CASSLTGEVWSYGYTF. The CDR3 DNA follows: TGCGCCAGCAGCCTTACAGGAGAGGTTTGGAGCTATGGCTACACCTTC.

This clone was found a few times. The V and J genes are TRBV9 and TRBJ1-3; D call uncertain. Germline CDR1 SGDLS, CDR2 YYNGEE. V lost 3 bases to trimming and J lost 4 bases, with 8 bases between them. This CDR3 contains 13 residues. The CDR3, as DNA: TGTGCCAGCAGCGACAGATACGGAAACACCATATATTTT. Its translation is CASSDRYGNTIYF.

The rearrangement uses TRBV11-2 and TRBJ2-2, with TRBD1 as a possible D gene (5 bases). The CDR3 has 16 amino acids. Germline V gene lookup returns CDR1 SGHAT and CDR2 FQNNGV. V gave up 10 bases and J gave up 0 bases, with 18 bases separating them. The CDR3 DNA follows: TGTGCCACCGTCCACTCCGGACAAACGAACACCGGGGAGCTGTTTTTT. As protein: CATVHSGQTNTGELFF.

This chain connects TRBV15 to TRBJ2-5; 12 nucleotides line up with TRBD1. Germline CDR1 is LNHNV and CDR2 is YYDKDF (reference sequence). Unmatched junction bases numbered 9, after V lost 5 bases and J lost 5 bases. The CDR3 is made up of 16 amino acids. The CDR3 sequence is CATSGTGTGGGETQYF. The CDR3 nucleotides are TGTGCCACCAGCGGCACCGGGACAGGGGGCGGCGAGACCCAGTACTTC.